Presented here are 24 T cell receptor beta chains from one specimen sequenced in a study of shared clonotypes between healthy human individuals. The method was immunoSEQ multiplex PCR; TCRdb's version includes in-frame clones alone and lacks a portion of them. The sample carries about 490,000 clones, roughly four fifths recorded once. The sequenced material came from PBMCs. The receptors derive from a woman in her thirties or forties in good health. Some clones in this sample may be carry-over from other donors' samples.

About this clone: In the same sample, other DNA sequences code for this CDR3. The chain joins TRBV10-3 to TRBJ2-4, with 9 bases fitting TRBD2. V dropped 7 bases and J dropped 2; count of bases not matched to a gene: 9. The CDR3 length is 16 residues. From germline, CDR1 is ENHRY and CDR2 SYGVKD. The CDR3 sequence: CAIKAGGPESKNIQYF. CDR3 in DNA: TGTGCCATCAAAGCGGGAGGACCTGAGTCCAAAAACATTCAGTACTTC.

This chain joins TRBV28 and TRBJ1-4; perhaps TRBD1 as D (6 bases). There are 16 residues in the CDR3. Deletions cut 3 bases from V and 8 bases from J, with 19 bases between. CDR1 and CDR2 from the germline V gene are MDHEN and SYDVKM. The CDR3 DNA reads as TGTGCCAGCAGTTTCTGGAGGGGGAACCAGGGGGAAAAACTGTTTTTT. Its translation: CASSFWRGNQGEKLFF.

This clone was seen just once. The chain recombines TRBV19 with TRBJ2-2, with 7 positions matching TRBD2. The V gene's germline CDR1 is LNHDA and CDR2 SQIVND (reference sequence). The trim removed 1 base at V and 4 bases at J, leaving 6 bases unmatched. This CDR3 spans 16 amino acids. The CDR3 loop is CASSIGELAGTGELFF. DNA of the CDR3: TGTGCCAGTAGTATAGGAGAATTAGCGGGCACCGGGGAGCTGTTTTTT.

This clone turned up a few times. The gene calls are TRBV11-2 and TRBJ1-1; weak D call: TRBD1 (5 bases). There are 12 residues in the CDR3. The V end was cut by 6 bases, the J end by 6 bases, with 11 bases between. CDR1 is SGHAT, CDR2 FQNNGV, per germline. CDR3 DNA sequence: TGTGCCAGCAGTTGGACATTAGCTGAAGCTTTCTTT. Protein sequence: CASSWTLAEAFF.

This clone is a singleton in its sample. The genes are TRBV19 and TRBJ2-1; the match to TRBD1 covers 8 bases. V trimming: 5 bases; J trimming: 10 bases; junction bases outside the gene matches: 7. CDR1 LNHDA and CDR2 SQIVND come from the germline V gene (reference sequence). The CDR3 loop spans 13 amino acids. The CDR3 sequence is CASSETRDREQFF. The DNA for the CDR3 is TGTGCCAGTAGTGAAACACGGGACAGGGAGCAGTTCTTC.

This clone has more than one count but fewer than ten. A much bigger clone sits one base away, suggesting this may be a read error. This chain joins TRBV7-9 and TRBJ1-2; 7 bases fit TRBD1. Unmatched junction bases numbered 1, after V lost 5 bases and J lost 4 bases. Germline CDR1 and CDR2: SEHNR and FQNEAQ (reference sequence). There are 12 residues in the CDR3. CDR3 amino acids: CASSRDSYGYTF. CDR3 coding DNA: TGTGCCAGCAGCAGGGACAGCTATGGCTACACCTTC.

V and J are TRBV28 and TRBJ1-2, with D unresolved. This CDR3 contains 12 residues. V lost 7 bases and J 7 bases, leaving 13 bases between the germline ends. The V gene's germline CDR1 is MDHEN and CDR2 SYDVKM. In DNA, the CDR3 is TGTGCCAGCACCGGGAGGGCTCCTGGCTACACCTTC. Protein product: CASTGRAPGYTF.

The sample holds a few counts of this clone. This chain uses TRBV4-3 with TRBJ2-3; 11 positions agree with TRBD2. This CDR3 is 20 amino acids long. Germline CDR1 reads LGHNA; CDR2 reads YSLEER. Trimming at V came to 0 bases and at J to 6 bases, leaving 17 bases not matched to a gene. The CDR3 nucleotides read TGCGCCAGCAGCCAAGATATAGGGCAGGGGCTAGCGGGAGGATCGGATACGCAGTATTTT. Protein: CASSQDIGQGLAGGSDTQYF.

The chain couples TRBV18 to TRBJ2-2; D is perhaps TRBD1 (5 bases). The V and J ends lost 4 bases and 4 bases respectively, with 16 bases between them. Germline V CDR1 and CDR2: KGHSH, LQKENI. This CDR3 has 16 residues. The CDR3 region is CASSLAQGYGTGELFF. In nucleotides, the CDR3 is TGTGCCAGCTCACTCGCTCAGGGTTACGGCACCGGGGAGCTGTTTTTT.

A remark on this clone: Other DNA sequences from this sample encode an identical CDR3 as well. This chain joins TRBV5-1 and TRBJ2-1; 7 bases are a match to TRBD1. The CDR3 sequence is 15 residues long. Germline CDR1 is SGHRS and CDR2 is YFSETQ. The V and J ends lost 0 bases and 2 bases, in that order; junction bases with no gene match: 2. CDR3 coding DNA: TGCGCCAGCAGCTTGGGGCAGGGGGCCTACAATGAGCAGTTCTTC. It is translated as CASSLGQGAYNEQFF.

The CDR3 DNA reads TGTGCCAGCAGCGGCCCGGGGGAAGGGTATTCACCCCTCCACTTT. Its translation is CASSGPGEGYSPLHF. The chain is built from TRBV9 and TRBJ1-6, with a tentative D call TRBD1 (5 bases). The CDR3 has 15 amino acids. Germline CDR1 reads SGDLS; CDR2 reads YYNGEE. V was pared by 3 bases and J by 8 bases, with 15 bases between. Full variable domain (rest looked up from reference TRBV9 and TRBJ1-6): DSGVTQTPKHLITATGQRVTLRCSPRSGDLSVYWYQQSLDQGLQFLIQYYNGEERAKGNILERFSAQQFPDLHSELNLSSLELGDSALYFCASSGPGEGYSPLHFGNGTRLTVT.

This clone was observed a handful of times. The chain couples TRBV7-2 to TRBJ2-5; 12 bases line up with TRBD2. CDR1 is SGHTA, CDR2 FQGNSA, per germline. The CDR3 totals 15 residues. V shed 4 bases, J shed 4 bases, and the junction held 4 bases outside the gene matches. CDR3 protein: CASSSLGLAGETQYF. For the CDR3, the DNA is TGTGCCAGCAGCTCCCTGGGACTAGCGGGAGAGACCCAGTACTTC.

The V and J genes are TRBV19 and TRBJ2-7, with 8 bases that match TRBD1. The ends lost 1 base at V and 4 bases at J; junction bases unmatched: 9. The CDR3 length is 16 residues. In germline, CDR1 is LNHDA, CDR2 SQIVND (reference sequence). The CDR3 is CASSIVTGTGDYEQYF. Written as DNA, the CDR3 is TGTGCCAGTAGTATAGTAACCGGGACAGGTGATTACGAGCAGTACTTC.

The chain couples TRBV30 to TRBJ2-1; D not resolved. The CDR3 length is 15 residues. V gave up 0 bases and J gave up 3 bases, with 12 bases separating them. The germline V gene has CDR1 GTSNPN and CDR2 SVGIG (reference sequence). The CDR3 DNA follows: TGTGCCTGGAGTGTACTCGGCGGATTCTACAATGAGCAGTTCTTC. The encoded protein is CAWSVLGGFYNEQFF.

The chain links TRBV2 to TRBJ2-2, with D possibly being TRBD1 or TRBD2 (5 bases each). Germline V lookup: CDR1 SNHLY, CDR2 FYNNEI. The V end lost 5 bases, the J end lost 5 bases, and 18 bases lay between the germline ends. There are 16 residues in the CDR3. CDR3 sequence reads: CASSQTGTAVTGELFF. The CDR3 DNA is TGTGCCAGCAGTCAAACCGGGACCGCCGTTACCGGGGAGCTGTTTTTT.

This chain uses TRBV5-1 with TRBJ2-7; TRBD1 is a possible D gene (6 bases). V was clipped by 0 bases and J by 5 bases, with 18 bases between them. Germline CDR1 reads SGHRS; CDR2 reads YFSETQ. CDR3 size: 16 residues. CDR3 DNA: TGCGCCAGCAGCTTGGGTGGGAGAACAGGGATTCACGAGCAGTACTTC. It yields the protein CASSLGGRTGIHEQYF.

The V gene is TRBV5-6, the J gene TRBJ1-2; possibly TRBD1 for D (6 bases). This CDR3 is 15 amino acids long. V was shortened by 4 bases and J by 2 bases, with 15 bases between the two germline ends. Germline V gene sequence: CDR1 SGHDT, CDR2 YYEEEE. CDR3 amino acids: CASSQLDRYNYGYTF. The CDR3 DNA is TGTGCCAGCAGCCAGCTCGACAGGTACAACTATGGCTACACCTTC.

This clone was observed a few times. The CDR3 loop is CASRQGLNTEAFF. The CDR3 DNA is TGTGCCAGCAGACAGGGACTGAACACTGAAGCTTTCTTT. V and J are TRBV28 and TRBJ1-1; a weak D match, TRBD1 (6 bases). The CDR3 has 13 amino acids. The V end lost 6 bases, the J end lost 0 bases, and 8 bases lay between the germline ends. Germline V lookup: CDR1 MDHEN, CDR2 SYDVKM. Complete variable domain (other parts from reference TRBV28 and TRBJ1-1): DVKVTQSSRYLVKRTGEKVFLECVQDMDHENMFWYRQDPGLGLRLIYFSYDVKMKEKGDIPEGYSVSREKKERFSLILESASTNQTSMYLCASRQGLNTEAFFGQGTRLTVV.

Turning to this clone: This same CDR3 is encoded by further DNA sequences in the sample. The chain employs TRBV7-2 and TRBJ2-1; perhaps TRBD2 as D (6 bases). The V end was cut by 3 bases, the J end by 2 bases, with 11 bases between. This CDR3 has 15 residues. Germline CDR1 and CDR2: SGHTA and FQGNSA. CDR3 in DNA: TGTGCCAGCAGCTTGCTGGGGGGTCCCTACAATGAGCAGTTCTTC. Its protein is CASSLLGGPYNEQFF.

This clone was observed a single time. This chain connects TRBV6-1 to TRBJ1-2; 7 nucleotides agree with TRBD1. This CDR3 is built from 13 residues. V lost 7 bases and J lost 5; bases outside the gene matches: 7. CDR1 is MNHNS, CDR2 SASEGT, per germline. CDR3: CASIPQGGYGYTF. DNA of the CDR3: TGTGCCAGCATCCCCCAGGGGGGGTATGGCTACACCTTC.

The chain uses TRBV7-6 and TRBJ2-7; D may be TRBD2 (5 bases). This CDR3 spans 17 amino acids. The V end lost 1 base, the J end lost 2 bases, and 18 bases lay between the germline ends. Germline V CDR1 and CDR2: SGHVS, FNYEAQ. CDR3 nucleotides: TGTGCCAGCAGCTTAGAGGTGCCGGGAAGTCCTCCCTACGAGCAGTACTTC. It yields the protein CASSLEVPGSPPYEQYF. Full variable domain (rest looked up from reference TRBV7-6 and TRBJ2-7): GAGVSQSPRYKVTKRGQDVALRCDPISGHVSLYWYRQALGQGPEFLTYFNYEAQQDKSGLPNDRFSAERPEGSISTLTIQRTEQRDSAMYRCASSLEVPGSPPYEQYFGPGTRLTVT.

Concerning this clone itself: This sample includes further DNA sequences coding for the same CDR3. The genes are TRBV28 and TRBJ2-7, with D perhaps being TRBD1 or TRBD2 (6 bases each). Per germline, CDR1 MDHEN and CDR2 SYDVKM. V was pared by 3 bases and J by 4 bases, with 16 bases between. CDR3 length: 15 residues. The CDR3: CASSLEGGSSYEQYF. The CDR3 region has the DNA TGTGCCAGCAGTTTGGAGGGGGGCTCTTCTTACGAGCAGTACTTC.

This sequence joins TRBV10-1 and TRBJ2-3; D is tentatively TRBD1 or TRBD2 (5 bases each). Trimming left V 4 bases short and J 10 bases short, with 15 bases between. The CDR3 totals 13 residues. Germline V gives CDR1 WNHNN, CDR2 SYGVQD (reference sequence). Here the CDR3 DNA reads TGCGCCAGCAGTGCGGGCCTGGGGGTCCCGCAGTATTTT. Translation gives CASSAGLGVPQYF.

The rearrangement joins TRBV19 to TRBJ2-7, with 8 positions matching TRBD1. There are 13 residues in the CDR3. V shed 5 bases and J 3 bases; nucleotides not matched to a gene: 3. In germline, CDR1 is LNHDA, CDR2 SQIVND (reference sequence). Written as DNA, the CDR3 is TGTGCCAGTAGTGCCGGGACAGGCTACGAGCAGTACTTC. Its translation is CASSAGTGYEQYF.